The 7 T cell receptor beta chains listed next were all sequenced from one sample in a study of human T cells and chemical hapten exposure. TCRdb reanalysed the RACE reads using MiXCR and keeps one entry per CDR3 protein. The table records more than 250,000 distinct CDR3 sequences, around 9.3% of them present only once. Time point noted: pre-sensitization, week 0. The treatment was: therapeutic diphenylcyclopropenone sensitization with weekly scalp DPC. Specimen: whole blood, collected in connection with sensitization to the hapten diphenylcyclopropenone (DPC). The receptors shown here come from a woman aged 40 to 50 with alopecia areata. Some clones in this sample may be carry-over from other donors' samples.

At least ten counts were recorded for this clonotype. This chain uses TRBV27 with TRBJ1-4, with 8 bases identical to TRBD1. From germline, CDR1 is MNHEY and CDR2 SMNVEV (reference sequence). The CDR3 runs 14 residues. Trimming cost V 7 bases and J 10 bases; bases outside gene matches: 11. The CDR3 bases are TGTGCCAGCACGACCGGGACAGGACGTGGAAAACTGTTTTTT. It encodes CASTTGTGRGKLFF.

The CDR3 nucleotides read TGTGCCAGCAGTTTGAACGCGGTCTACGAGCAGTACTTC. This gives the protein CASSLNAVYEQYF. The chain is built from TRBV27 and TRBJ2-7; unclear D gene. The V end was cut by 3 bases, the J end by 3 bases, with 9 bases between. CDR1 is MNHEY and CDR2 is SMNVEV in the germline V gene (reference sequence). This CDR3 contains 13 residues.

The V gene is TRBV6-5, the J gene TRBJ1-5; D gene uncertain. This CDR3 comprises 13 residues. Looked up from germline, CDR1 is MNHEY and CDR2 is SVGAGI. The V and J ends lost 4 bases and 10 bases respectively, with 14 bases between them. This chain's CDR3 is CASSFDVLGPQHF. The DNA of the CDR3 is TGTGCCAGCAGTTTTGACGTGCTCGGACCCCAGCATTTT.

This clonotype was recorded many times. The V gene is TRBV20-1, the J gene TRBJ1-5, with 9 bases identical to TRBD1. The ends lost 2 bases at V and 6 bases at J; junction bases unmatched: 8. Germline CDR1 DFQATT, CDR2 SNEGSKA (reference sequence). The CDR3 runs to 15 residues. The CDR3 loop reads CSARRDRAAGQPQHF. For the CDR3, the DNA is TGCAGTGCTAGACGGGACAGGGCGGCGGGTCAGCCCCAGCATTTT.

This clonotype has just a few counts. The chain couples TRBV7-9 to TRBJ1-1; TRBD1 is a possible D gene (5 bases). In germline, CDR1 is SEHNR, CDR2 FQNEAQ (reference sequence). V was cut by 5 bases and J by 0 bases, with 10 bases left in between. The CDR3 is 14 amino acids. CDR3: CASSETAVNTEAFF. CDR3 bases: TGTGCCAGCAGCGAGACAGCTGTGAACACTGAAGCTTTCTTT. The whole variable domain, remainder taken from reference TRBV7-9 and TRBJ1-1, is DTGVSQNPRHKITKRGQNVTFRCDPISEHNRLYWYRQTLGQGPEFLTYFQNEAQLEKSRLLSDRFSAERPKGSFSTLEIQRTEQGDSAMYLCASSETAVNTEAFFGQGTRLTVV.

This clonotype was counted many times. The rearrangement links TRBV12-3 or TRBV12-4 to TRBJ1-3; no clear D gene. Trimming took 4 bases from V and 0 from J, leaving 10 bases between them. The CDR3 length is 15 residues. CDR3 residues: CASSYSGSSGNTIYF. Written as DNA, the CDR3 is TGTGCCAGCAGTTACTCGGGCAGCTCTGGAAACACCATATATTTT.

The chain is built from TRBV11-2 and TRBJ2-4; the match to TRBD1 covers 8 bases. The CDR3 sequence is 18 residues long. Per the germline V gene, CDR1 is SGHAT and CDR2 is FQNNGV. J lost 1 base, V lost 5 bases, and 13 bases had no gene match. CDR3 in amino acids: CASSAGQAGSLAKNIQYF. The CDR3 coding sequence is TGTGCCAGCAGCGCGGGACAGGCGGGGTCTTTGGCCAAAAACATTCAGTACTTC.